A single sample is the source of the 29 T cell receptor beta chains below, sequenced in a study of CD8+ T cells in alopecia areata. cDNA prepared by RNA extraction and subsequent reverse transcription served as the template for sequencing. Sequencing used immunoSEQ multiplex PCR; TCRdb keeps in-frame clones, though not all of them. The sample has 150,000 or so clones, about 89% seen once. This specimen was CD8+ T cells sorted from blood, taken at week 0. Receptor source: a human donor with alopecia areata.

The chain uses TRBV27 and TRBJ2-7; D remains ambiguous. The CDR3 extends over 12 amino acids. Germline V CDR1 and CDR2: MNHEY, SMNVEV (reference sequence). Trimming took off 6 bases at V and 1 base at J, with 7 bases between the two ends. CDR3 coding DNA: TGTGCCAGCAGCCGCGGATCCTACGAGCAGTACTTC. Its protein is CASSRGSYEQYF.

CDR3 nucleotides: TGTGCCAGCAGTTACTCTGAGACAGGGTACAATGAGCAGTTCTTC. Translation gives CASSYSETGYNEQFF. The J gene is TRBJ2-1, the V gene TRBV6-5; 7 nucleotides align to TRBD1. The length of the CDR3 is 15 residues. Germline V gene lookup returns CDR1 MNHEY and CDR2 SVGAGI. With 0 bases clipped from V and 4 bases from J, the junction kept 3 bases outside the gene matches.

J is TRBJ2-7 and V is TRBV29-1; D may be TRBD2 (6 bases). The V gene lost 5 bases and the J gene lost 6 bases, with 11 bases spanning the gap. There are 11 residues in the CDR3. The germline CDR1 and CDR2 sequences are SQVTM and ANQGSEA. In DNA, the CDR3 is TGCAGCGTTCGGGTCGGGGGCGAGCAGTACTTC. This translates into CSVRVGGEQYF.

This chain joins TRBV29-1 and TRBJ2-7, with no clear D. V lost 5 bases, J lost 5 bases, and 7 bases lay in between. Germline CDR1 reads SQVTM; CDR2 reads ANQGSEA. The CDR3 sequence is 10 residues long. The CDR3 spells CSVLADEQYF. CDR3 nucleotides: TGCAGCGTTTTGGCGGACGAGCAGTACTTC.

The chain links TRBV5-6 to TRBJ2-7; D is unresolved. The V and J ends lost 0 bases and 0 bases respectively, with 13 bases between them. CDR3 length equals 16 residues. Germline CDR1 reads SGHDT; CDR2 reads YYEEEE. CDR3 nucleotide sequence: TGTGCCAGCAGCTTGGCCTCGGACGCCTACTCCTACGAGCAGTACTTC. Amino acids: CASSLASDAYSYEQYF.

In regard to this clone: The CDR3 does not end in the conserved phenylalanine or tryptophan, so this is likely a read error. This chain links TRBV7-3 with TRBJ2-6; 8 bases match TRBD1. The germline CDR1 and CDR2 sequences are SGHTA and FQGTGA. Germline trimming cut 3 bases from V and 3 bases from J; bases unmatched to any gene: 16. CDR3 size: 20 residues. The CDR3 here is CASSLRSPGQGINGANVLTS. The CDR3 DNA reads TGTGCCAGCAGCTTGCGCAGTCCAGGACAGGGAATCAATGGGGCCAACGTCCTGACTTCC.

This chain connects TRBV25-1 to TRBJ2-7; no firm D call. This CDR3 region has 12 residues. V was clipped by 5 bases and J by 5 bases, with 10 bases between them. From germline, CDR1 is MGHDK and CDR2 SYGVNS. The CDR3 DNA reads as TGTGCCAGCAGTTTCGGACGTGACGAGCAGTACTTC. Its translation is CASSFGRDEQYF.

The V call is TRBV7-2, the J call TRBJ1-4; no definite D call. The CDR3 consists of 14 residues. V lost 1 base and J 2 bases, leaving 5 bases between the germline ends. Germline values: CDR1 SGHTA, CDR2 FQGNSA. Here the CDR3 DNA reads TGTGCCAGCAGCTTAGGGGCGACTAATGAAAAACTGTTTTTT. Protein sequence: CASSLGATNEKLFF.

The chain is built from TRBV7-8 and TRBJ2-7; D may be TRBD1 (6 bases). This CDR3 has 15 amino acids. Trimming shortened V by 2 bases and J by 0 bases, and 11 bases separated the two germline ends. CDR1 is SGHVS, CDR2 FQNEAQ, per germline. The CDR3 loop is CASSLTRDNSYEQYF. CDR3 coding DNA: TGTGCCAGCAGCTTAACCCGGGACAACTCCTACGAGCAGTACTTC.

The chain recombines TRBV9 with TRBJ2-3; 10 nucleotides match TRBD2. Germline-derived CDR1 and CDR2 are SGDLS and YYNGEE. The CDR3 runs to 16 residues. V lost 3 bases and J lost 0; bases outside the gene matches: 4. Here the CDR3 DNA reads TGTGCCAGCAGCGAGGGGACTAGCGCTAGCACAGATACGCAGTATTTT. It codes for CASSEGTSASTDTQYF.

The genes are TRBV4-1 and TRBJ2-3; perhaps TRBD2 as D (5 bases). V lost 1 base, J lost 0 bases, and 17 bases lay in between. Germline V gene sequence: CDR1 MGHRA, CDR2 YSYEKL. This CDR3 is 18 amino acids long. The CDR3 is CASSQALVGVTSTDTQYF. The DNA for the CDR3 is TGCGCCAGCAGCCAAGCACTCGTCGGGGTCACTAGCACAGATACGCAGTATTTT.

The count of this clone is one. The chain is built from TRBV4-1 and TRBJ1-1; 7 nucleotides line up with TRBD1. V shed 6 bases and J 3 bases; nucleotides not matched to a gene: 1. This CDR3 is built from 12 residues. Germline lookup yields CDR1 MGHRA and CDR2 YSYEKL. CDR3 amino acids: CASSTGDTEAFF. CDR3 nucleotide sequence: TGCGCCAGCAGTACAGGGGACACTGAAGCTTTCTTT.

J is TRBJ2-1 and V is TRBV5-1; D is unclear. The CDR3 is made up of 14 amino acids. V lost 3 bases and J 4 bases, leaving 11 bases between the germline ends. Germline CDR1 reads SGHRS; CDR2 reads YFSETQ. CDR3 nucleotide sequence: TGCGCCAGCAGCTCAGAAAACCAATACAATGAGCAGTTCTTC. Translation gives CASSSENQYNEQFF. Together with reference TRBV5-1 and TRBJ2-1, the CDR3 gives the full variable domain: KAGVTQTPRYLIKTRGQQVTLSCSPISGHRSVSWYQQTPGQGLQFLFEYFSETQRNKGNFPGRFSGRQFSNSRSEMNVSTLELGDSALYLCASSSENQYNEQFFGPGTRLTVL.

The chain joins TRBV27 to TRBJ2-3, with 8 nucleotides matching TRBD2. The germline CDR1 and CDR2 sequences are MNHEY and SMNVEV (reference sequence). The V gene end was trimmed by 2 bases and the J gene end by 5 bases; junction bases not matched to a gene: 6. This CDR3 region has 15 residues. For the CDR3, the DNA is TGTGCCAGCAGTTTAACGGGGGGGCGCGGAGATACGCAGTATTTT. Protein sequence: CASSLTGGRGDTQYF.

The V gene is TRBV29-1, the J gene TRBJ1-1; possibly TRBD1 for D (6 bases). V dropped 3 bases and J dropped 3 bases, with 14 bases sitting between them. This CDR3 is 14 amino acids long. Germline V gives CDR1 SQVTM, CDR2 ANQGSEA. The CDR3 protein is CSVDGRGVYTEAFF. The DNA of the CDR3 is TGCAGCGTTGATGGGAGGGGGGTTTACACTGAAGCTTTCTTT. Complete variable domain (other parts from reference TRBV29-1 and TRBJ1-1): SAVISQKPSRDICQRGTSLTIQCQVDSQVTMMFWYRQQPGQSLTLIATANQGSEATYESGFVIDKFPISRPNLTFSTLTVSNMSPEDSSIYLCSVDGRGVYTEAFFGQGTRLTVV.

The V and J genes are TRBV5-4 and TRBJ2-7, with D perhaps matching TRBD2 (5 bases). Germline CDR1 reads SGHNT; CDR2 reads YYREEE (reference sequence). The V gene lost 5 bases and the J gene lost 2 bases, with 8 bases spanning the gap. This CDR3 region has 12 residues. This CDR3 is CASSAGTYEQYF. The CDR3 DNA reads as TGTGCCAGCAGTGCCGGGACCTACGAGCAGTACTTC.

V is TRBV27 and J is TRBJ2-7, with TRBD1 as a possible D gene (5 bases). The CDR3 is 14 residues long. The germline CDR1 and CDR2 sequences are MNHEY and SMNVEV (reference sequence). The ends were cut back, 3 bases at V and 2 bases at J, with 11 bases in the middle. CDR3 amino acids: CASSFLDTPYEQYF. For the CDR3, the DNA is TGTGCCAGCAGTTTCTTGGACACACCCTACGAGCAGTACTTC.

The chain uses TRBV2 and TRBJ2-5; D gene uncertain. V gave up 2 bases and J gave up 3 bases, with 7 bases separating them. CDR1 is SNHLY and CDR2 is FYNNEI in the germline V gene. The CDR3 covers 13 residues. CDR3 sequence (DNA): TGTGCCAGCAGTGAACCTCGGGAAGAGACCCAGTACTTC. Translation gives CASSEPREETQYF. Full variable domain (outside the CDR3, taken from reference TRBV2 and TRBJ2-5): EPEVTQTPSHQVTQMGQEVILRCVPISNHLYFYWYRQILGQKVEFLVSFYNNEISEKSEIFDDQFSVERPDGSNFTLKIRSTKLEDSAMYFCASSEPREETQYFGPGTRLLVL.

This chain connects TRBV6-6 to TRBJ2-7; possible D gene TRBD2, 5 bases. The germline V gene encodes CDR1 MNHNY and CDR2 SVGAGI (reference sequence). The CDR3 runs to 14 residues. V was shortened by 4 bases and J by 3 bases, with 13 bases between the two germline ends. The CDR3 spells CASSSADDYYEQYF. The CDR3 DNA sequence: TGTGCCAGCAGTTCAGCGGACGATTACTACGAGCAGTACTTC.

V usage is TRBV5-5 and J usage is TRBJ1-1, with a tentative D call TRBD1 (5 bases). Between the trimmed V and J ends, which lost 3 bases and 0 bases, there was a span of 9 bases. This CDR3 comprises 14 residues. Germline V gene lookup returns CDR1 SGHKS and CDR2 YYEKEE (reference sequence). CDR3 DNA sequence: TGTGCCAGCAGCTGGGACGGGATGAACACTGAAGCTTTCTTT. This codes for CASSWDGMNTEAFF.

V is TRBV7-8 and J is TRBJ1-1; 8 nucleotides line up with TRBD1. Germline V gene sequence: CDR1 SGHVS, CDR2 FQNEAQ. V trimming: 5 bases; J trimming: 4 bases; junction bases outside the gene matches: 9. The CDR3 sequence is 15 residues long. For the CDR3, the DNA is TGTGCCAGCAGCGTGAGACAGGGGCCCAGCACTGAAGCTTTCTTT. Amino acids: CASSVRQGPSTEAFF.

This chain links TRBV7-7 with TRBJ2-3, with D uncertain. Per the germline V gene, CDR1 is SSHAT and CDR2 is FNYEAQ (reference sequence). The CDR3 runs to 14 residues. V dropped 1 base and J dropped 0 bases, with 5 bases sitting between them. DNA of the CDR3: TGTGCCAGCAGCTTAGGCAGGAGCACAGATACGCAGTATTTT. Protein product: CASSLGRSTDTQYF.

The rearrangement uses TRBV29-1 and TRBJ2-3; TRBD2 matches at 8 bases. V lost 7 bases, J lost 6 bases, and 12 bases stayed unmatched. Germline lookup yields CDR1 SQVTM and CDR2 ANQGSEA. The CDR3 totals 14 residues. CDR3 nucleotides: TGCAGCGCCGGGGGGGTTTTGCTGGCGGATACGCAGTATTTT. Translation: CSAGGVLLADTQYF.

The rearrangement uses TRBV7-8 and TRBJ2-5; D call uncertain. The length of the CDR3 is 16 residues. CDR1 SGHVS and CDR2 FQNEAQ come from the germline V gene. The V gene lost 1 base and the J gene lost 5 bases, with 17 bases spanning the gap. The CDR3 sequence is CASSLGLLERLETQYF. The CDR3 DNA reads TGTGCCAGCAGCTTAGGTCTGTTGGAGAGGCTGGAGACCCAGTACTTC.

V is TRBV9 and J is TRBJ1-2; 8 nucleotides agree with TRBD1. The CDR3 contains 15 residues. Looked up from germline, CDR1 is SGDLS and CDR2 is YYNGEE. V shed 0 bases, J shed 4 bases, and the junction held 5 bases outside the gene matches. CDR3 protein: CASSVAGQEGYGYTF. The CDR3 DNA reads TGTGCCAGCAGCGTAGCGGGACAGGAGGGCTATGGCTACACCTTC. Drawing the rest from reference TRBV9 and TRBJ1-2, the complete variable domain is DSGVTQTPKHLITATGQRVTLRCSPRSGDLSVYWYQQSLDQGLQFLIQYYNGEERAKGNILERFSAQQFPDLHSELNLSSLELGDSALYFCASSVAGQEGYGYTFGSGTRLTVV.

The chain has TRBV4-1 and TRBJ1-2; 10 nucleotides align to TRBD1. Germline V gene sequence: CDR1 MGHRA, CDR2 YSYEKL. The V segment lost 1 base and the J segment 3 bases; nucleotides outside the gene matches: 2. CDR3 length equals 15 residues. Here the CDR3 DNA reads TGCGCCAGCAGCCAAGTTGGGACAGGGGACTATGGCTACACCTTC. It translates to CASSQVGTGDYGYTF.

The chain combines TRBV29-1 with TRBJ2-3, with D unclear. CDR1 is SQVTM and CDR2 is ANQGSEA in the germline V gene. Trimming pared 1 base from V and 2 bases from J, leaving 16 bases between. The CDR3 is 16 residues long. The CDR3 loop reads CSVEGAISEFTDTQYF. The CDR3 DNA reads TGCAGCGTTGAAGGGGCTATAAGCGAGTTCACAGATACGCAGTATTTT.

The J gene is TRBJ2-7, the V gene TRBV10-3, with D unclear. Germline CDR1 reads ENHRY; CDR2 reads SYGVKD. The V and J ends lost 3 bases and 0 bases respectively, with 3 bases between them. This CDR3 region has 12 residues. The CDR3 loop is CAISDASYEQYF. The CDR3 bases are TGTGCCATCAGTGACGCCTCCTACGAGCAGTACTTC.

The genes are TRBV5-6 and TRBJ2-7; D remains unclear. CDR3 length: 13 amino acids. Germline V gene lookup returns CDR1 SGHDT and CDR2 YYEEEE. The V and J ends lost 0 bases and 6 bases respectively, with 10 bases between them. The DNA for the CDR3 is TGTGCCAGCAGCTTGGCCCCGGGTGGCGAGCAGTACTTC. It codes for CASSLAPGGEQYF.